These 22 T cell receptor beta chains were all obtained from the same sample, sequenced in a study of T cell clusters in autoimmune cytopenias. One tube held mixed TRB-A and TRB-B primer pools for touch-down PCR. TCRdb reprocessed the multiplex PCR reads and stores each CDR3 protein as one record, lacking DNA. Its table lists 2,000 to 2,500 distinct CDR3 sequences. TRB amplification used approximately 250 ng of peripheral blood genomic DNA. Specimen: peripheral blood. The source is a human donor with an autoimmune cytopenia or autoimmune hepatitis (not recorded which).

This clonotype registers medium-sized by frequency. V is TRBV29-1 and J is TRBJ2-7; TCRdb gives TRBD1 as the D gene, but with no DNA this cannot be confirmed. The length of the CDR3 is 14 residues. CDR1 SQVTM and CDR2 ANQGSEA come from the germline V gene. CDR3 sequence reads: CSVEEGRAFREQYF.

Its frequency marks this clonotype as medium-sized. The chain uses TRBV15 and TRBJ2-2. This CDR3 has 13 amino acids. From germline, CDR1 is LNHNV and CDR2 YYDKDF (reference sequence). The chain's CDR3 is CATQAGDTGELFF. Full variable domain (outside the CDR3, taken from reference TRBV15 and TRBJ2-2): DAMVIQNPRYQVTQFGKPVTLSCSQTLNHNVMYWYQQKSSQAPKLLFHYYDKDFNNEADTPDNFQSRRPNTSFCFLDIRSPGLGDTAMYLCATQAGDTGELFFGEGSRLTVL.

This clonotype registers medium-sized by frequency. The chain is built from TRBV19 and TRBJ2-5; checking the TCRdb D call of TRBD1 is not possible without DNA. CDR1 is LNHDA, CDR2 SQIVND, per germline (reference sequence). This CDR3 is built from 15 residues. CDR3: CASSIRDRGRETQYF.

Considering frequency, this clonotype is medium-sized. The genes are TRBV12-3 or TRBV12-4 and TRBJ2-2; absent DNA, TCRdb's TRBD1 call cannot be checked. The CDR3 extends over 18 amino acids. CDR3 amino acids: CASRTGQGVMANTGELFF.

The genes are TRBV5-1 and TRBJ1-2; TCRdb designates TRBD1, a call that cannot be tested without DNA. CDR1 SGHRS and CDR2 YFSETQ come from the germline V gene. This CDR3 contains 14 residues. CDR3: CASSLAYRGVGYTF.

This clonotype counts as medium-sized by frequency. The CDR3 here is CASSQTGFSGELFF. This chain connects TRBV6-1 to TRBJ2-2; TCRdb gives TRBD1 as the D gene, but with no DNA this cannot be confirmed. The V gene's germline CDR1 is MNHNS and CDR2 SASEGT. The CDR3 loop spans 14 amino acids.

The CDR3 spells CASKSLAGANTGELFF. The J gene is TRBJ2-2, the V gene TRBV27; checking the TCRdb D call of TRBD2 is not possible without DNA. CDR3 length: 16 amino acids. Germline V CDR1 and CDR2: MNHEY, SMNVEV (reference sequence).

This clonotype registers large by frequency. J is TRBJ2-2 and V is TRBV19; as DNA is missing, the TRBD1 call by TCRdb cannot be tested. The CDR3 length is 14 residues. Germline values: CDR1 LNHDA, CDR2 SQIVND (reference sequence). The CDR3 loop reads CASSIPRGNGELFF.

This sequence joins TRBV30 and TRBJ2-5; TCRdb's assignment of TRBD1 cannot be checked, as there is no DNA. This CDR3 has 13 amino acids. Germline V gives CDR1 GTSNPN, CDR2 SVGIG (reference sequence). CDR3 region: CAWKPPQRETQYF.

The CDR3: CASSPGTGAYNEQFF. The rearrangement links TRBV11-2 to TRBJ2-1; TCRdb's D call, TRBD1, is unchecked because there is no DNA. Germline-derived CDR1 and CDR2 are SGHAT and FQNNGV. This CDR3 is built from 15 residues.

The V call is TRBV6-1, the J call TRBJ1-6. Germline V lookup: CDR1 MNHNS, CDR2 SASEGT. The CDR3 has 14 residues. The CDR3: CASSGIGSYSPLHF.

The chain links TRBV12-3 or TRBV12-4 to TRBJ2-4; the D call of TRBD1 rests on TCRdb alone, since no DNA is present to check it. CDR3 length equals 14 residues. CDR3: CASSSGTGRVIQYF.

The chain has TRBV30 and TRBJ2-1; TCRdb's D call, TRBD2, is unchecked because there is no DNA. There are 12 residues in the CDR3. Germline V gives CDR1 GTSNPN, CDR2 SVGIG (reference sequence). The CDR3 loop reads CAFKAGMHEQFF.

The chain uses TRBV10-2 and TRBJ2-7; the TCRdb D gene call, TRBD2, has no DNA to confirm it. Germline lookup yields CDR1 WSHSY and CDR2 SAAADI. CDR3 length: 13 amino acids. The chain's CDR3 is CASSAGVVHEQYF.

Measured by frequency, this clonotype is medium-sized. V usage is TRBV6-1 and J usage is TRBJ2-2; the D call of TRBD1 rests on TCRdb alone, since no DNA is present to check it. Germline V lookup: CDR1 MNHNS, CDR2 SASEGT. The CDR3 is made up of 15 amino acids. CDR3 loop: CASRVGQGTTGELFF.

Measured by frequency, this clonotype is medium-sized. The chain is built from TRBV19 and TRBJ1-5; the D call of TRBD1 rests on TCRdb alone, since no DNA is present to check it. CDR3 length equals 15 residues. The germline CDR1 and CDR2 sequences are LNHDA and SQIVND (reference sequence). The CDR3 here is CASSISTGGRQPQHF.

The chain links TRBV7-6 to TRBJ1-4. CDR3 length: 14 amino acids. The germline gives CDR1 SGHVS, CDR2 FNYEAQ. The CDR3 loop is CASSLGGRDEKLFF.

This chain connects TRBV6-1 to TRBJ2-2; the TCRdb D gene call, TRBD1, has no DNA to confirm it. The germline V gene has CDR1 MNHNS and CDR2 SASEGT. The CDR3 sequence is 14 residues long. The CDR3 is CASSEFRGSGELFF.

V usage is TRBV12-3 or TRBV12-4 and J usage is TRBJ2-5; without DNA, the TCRdb call of TRBD1 cannot be checked. This CDR3 comprises 15 residues. The CDR3 loop is CASSLRDRARETQYF.

Judged by frequency, this clonotype is medium-sized (0.01 to 0.1%). The gene calls are TRBV12-3 or TRBV12-4 and TRBJ2-5; lacking DNA, the TRBD1 call made by TCRdb goes unchecked. The CDR3 loop spans 12 amino acids. CDR3: CASAQGQETQYF.

This chain connects TRBV5-4 to TRBJ1-5; no DNA is available, so the TRBD1 call from TCRdb remains unchecked. Germline assignment: CDR1 SGHNT and CDR2 YYREEE (reference sequence). This CDR3 contains 14 residues. The CDR3 is CASSRGGSNQPQHF. Full variable domain (outside the CDR3, taken from reference TRBV5-4 and TRBJ1-5): ETGVTQSPTHLIKTRGQQVTLRCSSQSGHNTVSWYQQALGQGPQFIFQYYREEENGRGNFPPRFSGLQFPNYSSELNVNALELDDSALYLCASSRGGSNQPQHFGDGTRLSIL.

The chain recombines TRBV5-4 with TRBJ2-3; the TCRdb call, TRBD1, lacks DNA for checking. This CDR3 region has 13 residues. Germline V gene lookup returns CDR1 SGHNT and CDR2 YYREEE (reference sequence). CDR3 amino acids: CASSFDPGDTQYF.